Below, 17 T cell receptor beta chains from the same sample are listed, as sequenced in a study of tumor-infiltrating lymphocytes in oesophageal squamous cell carcinoma. One entry per CDR3 protein, called by TCRdb with MiXCR from the PCR reads. This sample carries approximately 13,000 distinct CDR3 sequences, nearly 60% of them seen once, and the ten largest clones take about 30%. The sequenced sample was esophageal tumor tissue. All receptors derive from a female donor with esophageal squamous cell carcinoma.

The chain is built from TRBV7-4 and TRBJ2-7; 9 bases are a match to TRBD1. The V segment lost 5 bases and the J segment 2 bases; nucleotides outside the gene matches: 4. This CDR3 is 14 amino acids long. Per the germline V gene, CDR1 is SGHVT and CDR2 is SQSDAQ. DNA of the CDR3: TGTGCCAGCAGCCCCGGGACAGGGACCTACGAGCAGTACTTC. This encodes CASSPGTGTYEQYF.

This chain joins TRBV19 and TRBJ2-7; possibly TRBD1 or TRBD2 for D (5 bases each). The DNA matches TRBJ2-1 better at its end, which makes the J call doubtful. Germline CDR1 is LNHDA and CDR2 is SQIVND (reference sequence). The CDR3 contains 15 residues. CDR3 coding DNA: TGTGCCAGTAGTAAGGAACTAGTAGTATCAGGGGAGCAGTTCTTC. Amino acids: CASSKELVVSGEQFF.

J is TRBJ2-1 and V is TRBV7-8; D perhaps matches TRBD2 (6 bases). The J call is in doubt because the DNA end fits TRBJ2-5 better. CDR3 length equals 14 residues. Germline CDR1 reads SGHVS; CDR2 reads FQNEAQ. For the CDR3, the DNA is TGTGCCAGCAGGTTTAATACGGGGACTCAAACCCAGTACTTC. Encoded protein: CASRFNTGTQTQYF.

This clonotype was detected ten times or more. This chain connects TRBV6-1 to TRBJ2-3; no clear D. This CDR3 is built from 13 residues. Germline-derived CDR1 and CDR2 are MNHNS and SASEGT. With 5 bases removed from V and 4 bases from J, the gap between germline ends came to 10 bases. The DNA of the CDR3 is TGTGCCAGCAGTCACACAGAAGCAGATACGCAGTATTTT. It is translated as CASSHTEADTQYF.

The CDR3 nucleotides read TGTGCCAGCAGCTTAGCGGCAACTGACGAGCAGTACTTC. Amino acid sequence: CASSLAATDEQYF. This sequence joins TRBV7-2 and TRBJ2-5, with D unresolved. The end of the DNA fits TRBJ2-7 better, so the J call may be wrong. The CDR3 sequence is 13 residues long. CDR1 is SGHTA and CDR2 is FQGNSA in the germline V gene.

This clonotype appeared once. The CDR3 loop is CASSLYTGTSGYYNEQFF. As DNA, the CDR3 is TGTGCCAGCAGCTTATATACCGGGACTAGCGGATATTACAATGAGCAGTTCTTC. This chain joins TRBV11-2 and TRBJ2-1; 11 bases line up with TRBD2. V shed 2 bases and J 4 bases; nucleotides not matched to a gene: 10. This CDR3 spans 18 amino acids. The germline CDR1 and CDR2 sequences are SGHAT and FQNNGV.

In regard to this clonotype: One end of the junction fails to match germline, which may point to a read error. The chain employs TRBV7-6 and TRBJ1-4; 7 bases are shared with TRBD1. The CDR3 loop spans 15 amino acids. CDR1 is SGHVS, CDR2 FNYEAQ, per germline. CDR3 protein: CASSLAGGPNEKLFF. The CDR3 DNA is TGTGCCAGCAGCTTAGCAGGGGGCCCTAACGAAAAACTGTTTTTT.

This clonotype was seen a single time. The CDR3 is CASSLTSSGETQYF. CDR3 DNA: TGTGCCAGCAGCTTAACGAGTAGCGGGGAGACCCAGTACTTC. The chain uses TRBV7-3 and TRBJ2-1; 7 nucleotides line up with TRBD2. TRBJ2-5 matches the DNA end more closely, so the J call is doubtful. CDR3 length: 14 residues. The germline V gene has CDR1 SGHTA and CDR2 FQGTGA.

This clonotype has just a few counts. One end of the junction is discordant with germline, which a read error may explain. The genes are TRBV7-6 and TRBJ2-5; possibly TRBD1 or TRBD2 for D (6 bases each). This CDR3 is 15 amino acids long. CDR1 is SGHVS and CDR2 is FNYEAQ in the germline V gene. The DNA of the CDR3 is TGTGCTAGCAGCTTAAGTGGGGGGACACAAGAGACCCAGTACTTC. This translates into CASSLSGGTQETQYF. The full variable domain, rest sourced from reference TRBV7-6 and TRBJ2-5, is GAGVSQSPRYKVTKRGQDVALRCDPISGHVSLYWYRQALGQGPEFLTYFNYEAQQDKSGLPNDRFSAERPEGSISTLTIQRTEQRDSAMYRCASSLSGGTQETQYFGPGTRLLVL.

V gene TRBV7-2 combines with J gene TRBJ2-7; 8 bases fit TRBD2. The end of the DNA aligns better with TRBJ2-1, so the J call may be wrong. Per the germline V gene, CDR1 is SGHTA and CDR2 is FQGNSA. The CDR3 spans 16 residues. The CDR3 sequence is CASNRNQRESSYEQFF. CDR3 nucleotides: TGTGCCAGCAACCGTAATCAGCGGGAGTCTTCCTACGAGCAGTTCTTC.

This clonotype is deemed medium-sized (0.01 to 0.1%). The V gene is TRBV4-1, the J gene TRBJ2-5; TRBD2 matches at 9 bases. Unmatched junction bases numbered 6, after V lost 0 bases and J lost 4 bases. The CDR3 sequence is 16 residues long. CDR1 and CDR2 from the germline V gene are MGHRA and YSYEKL. The CDR3 DNA follows: TGCGCCAGCAGCCAAGAAGGGCTAGCGGGACTAGAGACCCAGTACTTC. As protein: CASSQEGLAGLETQYF.

Notes on this clonotype: Without the conserved terminal phenylalanine or tryptophan, this CDR3 likely stems from a read error. It is unclear where the CDR3 begins or ends on the DNA, so no DNA is shown, and the CDR3 is as TCRdb lists it. Here the CDR3 reads CASSPGPITRPSILVM. The J gene is TRBJ1-1, the V gene TRBV7-3; the table's D call, TRBD1, was not checked against the DNA. The CDR3 is 16 amino acids long, termini counted. From germline, CDR1 is SGHTA and CDR2 FQGTGA.

The V call is TRBV27, the J call TRBJ2-7; D may correspond to TRBD1 or TRBD2 (5 bases each). Germline V gives CDR1 MNHEY, CDR2 SMNVEV (reference sequence). The CDR3 contains 13 residues. V gave up 8 bases and J gave up 5 bases, with 16 bases separating them. CDR3 nucleotide sequence: TGTGCCAGCCGGGGAGCAGGGAGAAACGAGCAGTACTTC. Residues: CASRGAGRNEQYF.

The V call is TRBV7-3, the J call TRBJ2-1; the D gene is possibly TRBD1 (5 bases). This CDR3 is 15 amino acids long. V lost 0 bases, J lost 15 bases, and 21 bases lay in between. The germline V gene has CDR1 SGHTA and CDR2 FQGTGA. The CDR3 nucleotides are TGTGCCAGCAGCTTAACAGGCCAGGGAATAAGGGCCGGGTTCTTC. It translates to CASSLTGQGIRAGFF.

This chain connects TRBV7-2 to TRBJ2-7, with 7 nucleotides matching TRBD2. The CDR3 contains 14 residues. Germline V gives CDR1 SGHTA, CDR2 FQGNSA. V lost 3 bases, J lost 2 bases, and 4 bases stayed unmatched. For the CDR3, the DNA is TGTGCCAGCAGCTTGACTAGCAGTCCCTACGAGCAGTACTTC. Translation gives CASSLTSSPYEQYF.

Of note for this clonotype: Relative to the germline gene, one junction end is altered; a read error may explain this. The chain is built from TRBV7-9 and TRBJ2-3; 12 nucleotides match TRBD2. In germline, CDR1 is SEHNR, CDR2 FQNEAQ (reference sequence). CDR3 size: 13 residues. The CDR3 bases are TGTGCCAGCAGCTCACAACTAGCGGGGGGCCCAGATTTT. Encoded protein: CASSSQLAGGPDF.

In its sample, this clonotype is medium-sized (0.01 to 0.1%). V gene TRBV28 combines with J gene TRBJ2-7; D is uncertain. V dropped 6 bases and J dropped 0 bases, with 6 bases sitting between them. CDR1 and CDR2 (germline): MDHEN, SYDVKM. The length of the CDR3 is 12 residues. The chain's CDR3 is CASRVHSYEQYF. DNA for the CDR3: TGTGCCAGCAGGGTTCACTCCTACGAGCAGTACTTC. The full variable domain, rest sourced from reference TRBV28 and TRBJ2-7, is DVKVTQSSRYLVKRTGEKVFLECVQDMDHENMFWYRQDPGLGLRLIYFSYDVKMKEKGDIPEGYSVSREKKERFSLILESASTNQTSMYLCASRVHSYEQYFGPGTRLTVT.